Below, one T cell receptor (beta chain) is given with its context. In the study's own analysis: Reference gene primer amplification gave estimated nucleated cell counts. Data came from immunoSEQ multiplex PCR; TCRdb stores just in-frame clones and leaves some out. V and J calls and clone size are given by that table; D and trimming were obtained from the DNA. This sample carries roughly 300,000 clones, 70% to 90% of them seen once, and the ten largest clones take 9.4%. This sample was included in a study of blood T cell repertoires in COVID-19. Across the whole study: From the United States, Italy and Spain came samples of acute and convalescent COVID-19. PBMCs, B-cell-depleted T cells, or T cells were the source of the cDNA or gDNA that made up the material.

Germline V gene lookup returns CDR1 SGHVS and CDR2 FNYEAQ. V lost 5 bases and J lost 0, with 15 bases in between. The CDR3 length is 16 residues. Sequencing was carried out using peripheral blood. V and J are TRBV7-6 and TRBJ2-3; TRBD2 is a possible D gene (6 bases). The TCR was taken from a man between 18 and 29 years old with active or convalescent COVID-19. The CDR3 here is CASSPLTGVSTDTQYF. CDR3 DNA sequence: TGTGCCAGCAGCCCCCTTACGGGGGTAAGCACAGATACGCAGTATTTT. Using reference TRBV7-6 and TRBJ2-3 for the parts outside the CDR3, the full variable domain is GAGVSQSPRYKVTKRGQDVALRCDPISGHVSLYWYRQALGQGPEFLTYFNYEAQQDKSGLPNDRFSAERPEGSISTLTIQRTEQRDSAMYRCASSPLTGVSTDTQYFGPGTRLTVL.